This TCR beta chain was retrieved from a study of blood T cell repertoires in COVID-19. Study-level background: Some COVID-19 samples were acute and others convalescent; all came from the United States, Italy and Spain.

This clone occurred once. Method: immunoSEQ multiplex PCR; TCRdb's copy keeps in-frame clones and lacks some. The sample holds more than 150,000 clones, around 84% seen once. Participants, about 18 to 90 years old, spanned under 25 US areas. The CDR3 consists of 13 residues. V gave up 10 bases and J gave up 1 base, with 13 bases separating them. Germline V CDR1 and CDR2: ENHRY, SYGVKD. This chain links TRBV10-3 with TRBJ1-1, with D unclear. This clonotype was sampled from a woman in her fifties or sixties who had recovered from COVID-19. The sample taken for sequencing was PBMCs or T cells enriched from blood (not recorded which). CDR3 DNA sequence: TGTGCCAGTCGTTTATTTTCGAACACTGAAGCTTTCTTT. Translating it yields CASRLFSNTEAFF.